The sequence of this T cell receptor (beta chain) was determined in a study of blood T cell repertoires in COVID-19. Study in general: PBMCs, B-cell-depleted T cells, or T cells provided the cDNA or gDNA that made up the material.

Germline assignment: CDR1 PRHDT and CDR2 FYEKMQ (reference sequence). This CDR3 contains 17 residues. V was clipped by 6 bases and J by 6 bases; unmatched bases: 13. Assay used: immunoSEQ multiplex PCR; TCRdb lists only in-frame clones, some missing. Among about 250,000 clones listed, about 91% were seen once. Specimen: peripheral blood. The V gene is TRBV13, the J gene TRBJ1-6; 8 nucleotides line up with TRBD1. This clonotype was sampled from a woman aged 30 to 39 with COVID-19, enrolled during active disease. The CDR3 sequence: CASRPTKTGGSNSPLHF. The CDR3 region has the DNA TGTGCCAGCAGGCCAACAAAAACAGGGGGAAGTAATTCACCCCTCCACTTT.